These T cell receptor beta chains were read from a single sample in a study of T-cell memory formation after mild COVID-19. TCRdb reanalysed the 5' RACE reads using MiXCR and keeps one entry per CDR3 protein. This table has approximately 350,000 distinct CDR3 sequences, around 27% appearing once. Sequenced input: PBMCs or a T cell subset sorted from them (not recorded which). These receptors were collected from an adult woman who had mild COVID-19 (a few samples of this study predate the infection). Cell type and time point are not known. CDR3s include the opening cysteine and the closing phenylalanine or tryptophan. Each record gives: clone size, D gene, V gene, J gene, CDR3 length, CDR3 protein, CDR3 DNA. A D gene is named only where the DNA matches it firmly. Some rows mark clone size as missing; the rest say once, few, many or name a class of expanded clone.

clone size: .
D gene: .
V gene: TRBV20-1
J gene: TRBJ2-3
CDR3 length: 16
CDR3 protein: CSAPTLADFRTDTQYF
CDR3 DNA: TGCAGTGCTCCGACACTGGCGGATTTTCGTACAGATACGCAGTATTTT

clone size: few
D gene: .
V gene: TRBV7-7
J gene: TRBJ2-1
CDR3 length: 14
CDR3 protein: CASSHPDPGSEQFF
CDR3 DNA: TGTGCTAGCAGCCATCCCGATCCTGGGAGTGAGCAGTTCTTC

clone size: .
D gene: TRBD1
V gene: TRBV25-1
J gene: TRBJ2-2
CDR3 length: 16
CDR3 protein: CASSPSGRGLAGELFF
CDR3 DNA: TGTGCCAGCAGTCCCTCGGGCAGGGGGCTGGCCGGGGAGCTGTTTTTT

clone size: .
D gene: .
V gene: TRBV29-1
J gene: TRBJ2-1
CDR3 length: 11
CDR3 protein: CSVQGLVEQFF
CDR3 DNA: TGCAGCGTCCAGGGTTTGGTTGAGCAGTTCTTC

clone size: few
D gene: .
V gene: TRBV12-3/TRBV12-4
J gene: TRBJ1-4
CDR3 length: 14
CDR3 protein: CASRPSVVDEKLFF
CDR3 DNA: TGTGCCAGCAGGCCCTCCGTGGTGGATGAAAAACTGTTTTTT

clone size: .
D gene: TRBD2
V gene: TRBV20-1
J gene: TRBJ2-5
CDR3 length: 14
CDR3 protein: CSAVAAGGLETQYF
CDR3 DNA: TGCAGTGCCGTAGCTGCGGGGGGGCTGGAGACCCAGTACTTC

clone size: .
D gene: TRBD1
V gene: TRBV6-2/TRBV6-3
J gene: TRBJ1-2
CDR3 length: 15
CDR3 protein: CASSPGTGLDYGYTF
CDR3 DNA: TGTGCCAGCAGCCCCGGGACAGGGTTGGACTATGGCTACACCTTC

clone size: many
D gene: .
V gene: TRBV10-3
J gene: TRBJ2-1
CDR3 length: 13
CDR3 protein: CAISDGRNNEQFF
CDR3 DNA: TGTGCCATCAGTGATGGGCGAAACAATGAGCAGTTCTTC

clone size: .
D gene: TRBD1
V gene: TRBV7-9
J gene: TRBJ2-5
CDR3 length: 18
CDR3 protein: CASSIGVDRALGQETQYF
CDR3 DNA: TGTGCCAGCAGCATAGGCGTCGACAGGGCCCTGGGCCAAGAGACCCAGTACTTC

clone size: few
D gene: TRBD1
V gene: TRBV4-1
J gene: TRBJ1-6
CDR3 length: 15
CDR3 protein: CASSQDRRGDSPLHF
CDR3 DNA: TGCGCCAGCAGCCAAGATCGCAGGGGGGATTCACCCCTCCACTTT

clone size: .
D gene: .
V gene: TRBV25-1
J gene: TRBJ2-3
CDR3 length: 16
CDR3 protein: CASRGTGSRSTDTQYF
CDR3 DNA: TGTGCCAGCAGAGGGACCGGGTCGAGATCCACAGATACGCAGTATTTT

clone size: few
D gene: .
V gene: TRBV30
J gene: TRBJ2-2
CDR3 length: 14
CDR3 protein: CAWSVGPNTGELFF
CDR3 DNA: TGTGCCTGGAGTGTAGGACCCAACACCGGGGAGCTGTTTTTT

clone size: .
D gene: TRBD2
V gene: TRBV30
J gene: TRBJ2-3
CDR3 length: 14
CDR3 protein: CAWSLQSGIDTQYF
CDR3 DNA: TGTGCCTGGAGTCTCCAGAGCGGGATTGATACGCAGTATTTT

clone size: .
D gene: .
V gene: TRBV7-8
J gene: TRBJ1-5
CDR3 length: 15
CDR3 protein: CASSSGAGGNQPQHF
CDR3 DNA: TGTGCCAGCAGCTCAGGGGCGGGGGGCAATCAGCCCCAGCATTTT

clone size: .
D gene: .
V gene: TRBV11-3
J gene: TRBJ2-3
CDR3 length: 15
CDR3 protein: CASSLVTGGTDTQYF
CDR3 DNA: TGTGCCAGCAGCTTAGTCACCGGGGGCACAGATACGCAGTATTTT

clone size: few
D gene: .
V gene: TRBV28
J gene: TRBJ2-7
CDR3 length: 13
CDR3 protein: CASSLLQGYEQYF
CDR3 DNA: TGTGCCAGCAGTTTACTACAGGGCTACGAGCAGTACTTC

clone size: few
D gene: .
V gene: TRBV12-3/TRBV12-4
J gene: TRBJ1-2
CDR3 length: 15
CDR3 protein: CASSPPHSVTYGYTF
CDR3 DNA: TGTGCCAGCAGCCCCCCGCACAGCGTCACCTATGGCTACACCTTC

clone size: .
D gene: .
V gene: TRBV20-1
J gene: TRBJ1-1
CDR3 length: 13
CDR3 protein: CSAQGEMNTEAFF
CDR3 DNA: TGCAGTGCGCAGGGAGAGATGAACACTGAAGCTTTCTTT

clone size: few
D gene: TRBD1
V gene: TRBV29-1
J gene: TRBJ2-1
CDR3 length: 14
CDR3 protein: CSVEKGASYNEQFF
CDR3 DNA: TGCAGCGTCGAAAAGGGGGCTTCCTACAATGAGCAGTTCTTC

clone size: .
D gene: .
V gene: TRBV2
J gene: TRBJ2-1
CDR3 length: 13
CDR3 protein: CASSDRGINEQFF
CDR3 DNA: TGTGCCAGCAGTGACAGGGGCATCAATGAGCAGTTCTTC

clone size: few
D gene: .
V gene: TRBV5-1
J gene: TRBJ2-1
CDR3 length: 16
CDR3 protein: CASSLSQLGVGNEQFF
CDR3 DNA: TGCGCCAGCAGCTTGAGTCAACTGGGGGTTGGCAATGAGCAGTTCTTC

clone size: few
D gene: .
V gene: TRBV6-5
J gene: TRBJ1-2
CDR3 length: 14
CDR3 protein: CASSYSRTAGGYTF
CDR3 DNA: TGTGCCAGCAGTTACTCGAGAACCGCGGGAGGCTACACCTTC

clone size: .
D gene: TRBD2
V gene: TRBV24-1
J gene: TRBJ2-7
CDR3 length: 13
CDR3 protein: CATSDLPGGEQYF
CDR3 DNA: TGTGCCACCAGTGATTTGCCGGGAGGCGAGCAGTACTTC

clone size: .
D gene: .
V gene: TRBV10-3
J gene: TRBJ2-1
CDR3 length: 14
CDR3 protein: CAISDYTGADEQFF
CDR3 DNA: TGTGCCATCAGTGATTACACAGGAGCCGATGAGCAGTTCTTC

clone size: .
D gene: .
V gene: TRBV5-6
J gene: TRBJ2-5
CDR3 length: 13
CDR3 protein: CASSLSSQETQYF
CDR3 DNA: TGTGCCAGCAGCTTGTCCTCCCAAGAGACCCAGTACTTC

clone size: .
D gene: TRBD1
V gene: TRBV7-6
J gene: TRBJ2-5
CDR3 length: 14
CDR3 protein: CASSFQGATETQYF
CDR3 DNA: TGTGCCAGCAGCTTCCAGGGGGCCACGGAGACCCAGTACTTC